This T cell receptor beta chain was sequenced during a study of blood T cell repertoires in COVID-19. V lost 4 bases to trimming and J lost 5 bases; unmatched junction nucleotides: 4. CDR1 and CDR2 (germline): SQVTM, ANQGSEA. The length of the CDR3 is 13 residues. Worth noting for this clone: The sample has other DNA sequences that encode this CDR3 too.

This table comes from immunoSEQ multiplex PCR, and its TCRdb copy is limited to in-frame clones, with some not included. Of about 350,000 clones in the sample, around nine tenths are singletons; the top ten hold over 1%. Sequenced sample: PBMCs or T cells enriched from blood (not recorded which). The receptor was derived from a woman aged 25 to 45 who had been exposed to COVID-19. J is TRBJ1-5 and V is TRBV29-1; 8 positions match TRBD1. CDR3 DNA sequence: TGCAGCGTTGCAGGACAGGGTGATCAGCCCCAGCATTTT. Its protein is CSVAGQGDQPQHF.